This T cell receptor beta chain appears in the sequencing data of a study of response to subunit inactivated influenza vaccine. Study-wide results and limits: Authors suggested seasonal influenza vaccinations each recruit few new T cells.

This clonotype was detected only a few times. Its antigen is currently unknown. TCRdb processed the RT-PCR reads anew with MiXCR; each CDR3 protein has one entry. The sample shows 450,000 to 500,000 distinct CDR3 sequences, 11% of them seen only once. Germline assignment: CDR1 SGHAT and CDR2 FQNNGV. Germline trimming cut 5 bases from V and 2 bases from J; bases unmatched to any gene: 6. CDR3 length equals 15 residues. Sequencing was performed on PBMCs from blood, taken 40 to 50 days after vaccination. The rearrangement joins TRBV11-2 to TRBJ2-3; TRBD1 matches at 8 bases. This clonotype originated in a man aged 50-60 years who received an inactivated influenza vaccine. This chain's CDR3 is CASSPRTGLTDTQYF. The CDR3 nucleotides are TGTGCCAGCAGCCCCCGGACAGGGCTCACAGATACGCAGTATTTT.